Reported below is one TCR beta chain. Data came from immunoSEQ multiplex PCR; TCRdb stores just in-frame clones and leaves some out. The table records roughly 20,000 clones, approximately 80% of them present only once. This entry comes from a study of control samples from healthy donors and cancer patients. The sequencing input was PBMCs. The receptor was derived from a man older than 75 with head and neck cancer.

This chain's CDR3 is CASSLRFAAGSPLFF. CDR3 DNA sequence: TGCGCCAGCAGCCTTCGGTTCGCCGCCGGGTCCCCGCTGTTTTTT. The chain has TRBV4-3 and TRBJ2-2, with D unclear. Per the germline V gene, CDR1 is LGHNA and CDR2 is YSLEER. The length of the CDR3 is 15 residues. Trimming pared 4 bases from V and 13 bases from J, leaving 22 bases between.